This T cell receptor (beta chain) came from a study of cytomegalovirus exposure and HLA in healthy donors. Study information: Most genotyped donors, roughly 83% of more than 300, had Caucasian-associated genetic ancestry.

This clone was counted between two and nine times. Primers for the PCR totalled 60 Vbeta and 13 Jbeta. Here immunoSEQ multiplex PCR was the method, and the copy in TCRdb shows in-frame clones only, minus some. The data hold around 140,000 clones, with around 78% observed a single time. Germline V gives CDR1 SGHRS, CDR2 YFSETQ. The CDR3 runs 16 residues. Trimming cost V 0 bases and J 7 bases, with 16 bases left between them. Sequencing was carried out using PBMCs. The J gene is TRBJ1-4, the V gene TRBV5-1; possibly TRBD1 for D (5 bases). This receptor was obtained from a man aged 40-49 years in good health and CMV-seronegative. The CDR3 bases are TGCGCCAGCAGCTTGGCCGGACACCGTGACGGTGAAAAACTGTTTTTT. Translated, it gives CASSLAGHRDGEKLFF.